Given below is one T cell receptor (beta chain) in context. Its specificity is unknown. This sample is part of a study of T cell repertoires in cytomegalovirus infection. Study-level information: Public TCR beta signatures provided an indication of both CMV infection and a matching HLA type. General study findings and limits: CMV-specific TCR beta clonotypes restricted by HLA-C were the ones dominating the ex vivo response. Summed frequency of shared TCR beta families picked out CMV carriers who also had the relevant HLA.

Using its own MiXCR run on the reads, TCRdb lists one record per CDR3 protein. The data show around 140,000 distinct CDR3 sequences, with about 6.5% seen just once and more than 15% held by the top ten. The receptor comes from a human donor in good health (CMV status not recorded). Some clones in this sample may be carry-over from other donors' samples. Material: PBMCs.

CDR3 nucleotides: TGTGCCAGCGGCAGTGGGGACAAAAACATTCAGTACTTC. Protein: CASGSGDKNIQYF. The chain links TRBV28 to TRBJ2-4, with D unclear. The CDR3 has 13 amino acids. Germline lookup yields CDR1 MDHEN and CDR2 SYDVKM. The germline V and J ends were trimmed by 8 bases and 3 bases, with 11 bases remaining between them.